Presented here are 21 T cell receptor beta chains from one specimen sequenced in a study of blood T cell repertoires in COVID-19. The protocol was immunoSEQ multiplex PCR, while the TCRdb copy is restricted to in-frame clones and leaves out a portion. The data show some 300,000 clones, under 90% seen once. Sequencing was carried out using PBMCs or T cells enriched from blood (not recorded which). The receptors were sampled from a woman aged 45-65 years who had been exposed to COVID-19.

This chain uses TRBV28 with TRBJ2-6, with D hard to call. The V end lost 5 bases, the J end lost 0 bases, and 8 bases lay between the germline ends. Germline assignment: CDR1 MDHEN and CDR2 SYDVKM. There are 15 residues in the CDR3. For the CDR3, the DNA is TGTGCCAGCAGTCATTCTAGCTCTGGGGCCAACGTCCTGACTTTC. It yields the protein CASSHSSSGANVLTF.

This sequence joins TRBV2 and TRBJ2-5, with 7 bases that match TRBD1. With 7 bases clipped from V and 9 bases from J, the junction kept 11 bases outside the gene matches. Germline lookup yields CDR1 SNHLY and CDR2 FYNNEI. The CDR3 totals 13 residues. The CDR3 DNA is TGTGCCAGCATGGGGGACAGCCGGGTGGCCCAGTACTTC. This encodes CASMGDSRVAQYF.

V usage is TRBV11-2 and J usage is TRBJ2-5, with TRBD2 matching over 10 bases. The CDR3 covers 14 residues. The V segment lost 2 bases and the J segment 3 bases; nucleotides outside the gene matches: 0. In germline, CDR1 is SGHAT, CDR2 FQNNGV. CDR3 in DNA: TGTGCCAGCAGCTTAACTAGCGGGGAAGAGACCCAGTACTTC. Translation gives CASSLTSGEETQYF.

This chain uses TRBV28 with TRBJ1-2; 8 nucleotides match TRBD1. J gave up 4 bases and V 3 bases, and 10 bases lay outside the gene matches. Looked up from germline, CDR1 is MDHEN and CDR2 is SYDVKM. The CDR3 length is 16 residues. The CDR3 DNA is TGTGCCAGCAGTTTTTACGGACAGGGTCTCGGCTATGGCTACACCTTC. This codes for CASSFYGQGLGYGYTF.

The CDR3 DNA reads as TGTGCCAGCTCATCCGGCGGGGGCACTGAAGCTTTCTTT. It encodes CASSSGGGTEAFF. J is TRBJ1-1 and V is TRBV18; weak D call: TRBD1 (5 bases). The CDR3 contains 13 residues. The ends were cut back, 5 bases at V and 4 bases at J, with 11 bases in the middle. Germline V gene sequence: CDR1 KGHSH, CDR2 LQKENI.

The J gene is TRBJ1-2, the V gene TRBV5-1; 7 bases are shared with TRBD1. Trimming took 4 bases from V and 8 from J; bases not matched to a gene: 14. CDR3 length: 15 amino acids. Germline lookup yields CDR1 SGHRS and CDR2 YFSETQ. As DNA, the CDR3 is TGCGCCAGCAGCCAAACAGGGGACCCAGAGAGGGGCTACACCTTC. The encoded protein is CASSQTGDPERGYTF.

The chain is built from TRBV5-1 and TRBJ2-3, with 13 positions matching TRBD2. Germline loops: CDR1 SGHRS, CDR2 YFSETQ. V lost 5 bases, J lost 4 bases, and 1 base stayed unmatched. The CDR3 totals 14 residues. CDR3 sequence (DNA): TGCGCCAGCAGTACTAGCGGGGGGGCAGATACGCAGTATTTT. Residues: CASSTSGGADTQYF.

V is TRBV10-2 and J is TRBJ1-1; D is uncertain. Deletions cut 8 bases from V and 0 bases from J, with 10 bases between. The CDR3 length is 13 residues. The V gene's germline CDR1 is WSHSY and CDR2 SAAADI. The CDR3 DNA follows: TGCGCCAGCCGGGAAGGGATGAACACTGAAGCTTTCTTT. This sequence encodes CASREGMNTEAFF.

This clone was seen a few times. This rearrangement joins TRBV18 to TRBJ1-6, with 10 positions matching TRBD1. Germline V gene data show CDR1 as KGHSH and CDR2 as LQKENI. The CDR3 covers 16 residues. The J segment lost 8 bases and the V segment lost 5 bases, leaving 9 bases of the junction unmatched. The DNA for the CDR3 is TGTGCCAGCTCATCGCCGGGACAGGGGAGAGATTCACCCCTCCACTTT. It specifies CASSSPGQGRDSPLHF.

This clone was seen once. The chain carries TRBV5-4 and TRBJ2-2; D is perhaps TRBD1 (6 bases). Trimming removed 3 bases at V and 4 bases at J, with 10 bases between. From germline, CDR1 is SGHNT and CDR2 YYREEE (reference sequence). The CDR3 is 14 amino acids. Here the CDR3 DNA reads TGTGCCAGCAGCTCAGACAGGAGCACCGGGGAGCTGTTTTTT. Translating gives CASSSDRSTGELFF.

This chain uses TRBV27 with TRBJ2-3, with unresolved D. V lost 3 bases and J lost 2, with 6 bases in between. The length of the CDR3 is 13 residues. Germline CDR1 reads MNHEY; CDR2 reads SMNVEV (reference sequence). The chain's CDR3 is CASSFTHTDTQYF. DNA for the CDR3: TGTGCCAGCAGTTTCACTCACACAGATACGCAGTATTTT.

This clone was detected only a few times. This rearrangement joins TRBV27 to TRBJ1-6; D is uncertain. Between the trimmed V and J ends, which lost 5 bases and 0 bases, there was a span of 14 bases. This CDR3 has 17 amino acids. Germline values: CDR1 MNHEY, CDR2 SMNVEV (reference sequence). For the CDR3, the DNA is TGTGCCAGCAGTCCCGGGCCAACTAGCTCCTATAATTCACCCCTCCACTTT. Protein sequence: CASSPGPTSSYNSPLHF.

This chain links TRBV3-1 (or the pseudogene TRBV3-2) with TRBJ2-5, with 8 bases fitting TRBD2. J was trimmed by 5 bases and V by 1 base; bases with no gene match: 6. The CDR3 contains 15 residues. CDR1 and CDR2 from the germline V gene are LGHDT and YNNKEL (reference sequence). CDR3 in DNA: TGTGCCAGCAGCCAAGTCGGGGGGGTTAGGGAGACCCAGTACTTC. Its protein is CASSQVGGVRETQYF.

CDR3 DNA: TGTGCCAGCTCACCGGACAGGGGCGGCTCCTACGAGCAGTACTTC. This codes for CASSPDRGGSYEQYF. This rearrangement joins TRBV18 to TRBJ2-7, with 9 bases fitting TRBD1. This CDR3 region has 15 residues. Germline-derived CDR1 and CDR2 are KGHSH and LQKENI. After removal of 3 bases from V and 0 bases from J, the junction contained 3 bases not matched to a gene.

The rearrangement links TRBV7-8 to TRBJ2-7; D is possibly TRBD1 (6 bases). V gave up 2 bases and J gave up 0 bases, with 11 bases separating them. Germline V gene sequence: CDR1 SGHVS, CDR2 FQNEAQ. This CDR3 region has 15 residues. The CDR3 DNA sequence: TGTGCCAGCAGCTTATGGGCAGGGGCCTCCTACGAGCAGTACTTC. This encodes CASSLWAGASYEQYF.

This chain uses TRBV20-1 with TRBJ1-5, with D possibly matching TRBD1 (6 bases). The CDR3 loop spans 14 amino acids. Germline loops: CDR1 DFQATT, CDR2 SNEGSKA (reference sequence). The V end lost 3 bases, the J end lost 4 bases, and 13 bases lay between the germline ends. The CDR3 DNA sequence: TGCAGTGCTAGTCTGGACAGCACAAATCAGCCCCAGCATTTT. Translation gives CSASLDSTNQPQHF.

The CDR3 coding sequence is TGTGCCAGCAGCGGGGGACATGGGAACTATGGCTACACCTTC. This gives the protein CASSGGHGNYGYTF. The chain couples TRBV5-5 to TRBJ1-2, with TRBD1 as a possible D gene (6 bases). With 4 bases removed from V and 2 bases from J, the gap between germline ends came to 12 bases. Germline V gives CDR1 SGHKS, CDR2 YYEKEE (reference sequence). The CDR3 loop spans 14 amino acids.

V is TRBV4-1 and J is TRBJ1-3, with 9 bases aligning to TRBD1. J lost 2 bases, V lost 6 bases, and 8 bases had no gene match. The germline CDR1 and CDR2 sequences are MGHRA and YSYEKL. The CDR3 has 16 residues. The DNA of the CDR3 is TGCGCCAGCAGTCTCGGACAGGGGAGTACTGGAAACACCATATATTTT. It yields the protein CASSLGQGSTGNTIYF.

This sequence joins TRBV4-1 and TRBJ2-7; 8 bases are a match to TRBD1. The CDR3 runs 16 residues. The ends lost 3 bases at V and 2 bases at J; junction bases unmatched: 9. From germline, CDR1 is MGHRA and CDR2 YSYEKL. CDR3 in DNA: TGCGCCAGCAGCCAGGTGGTGACAGGGGTCCCCTACGAGCAGTACTTC. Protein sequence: CASSQVVTGVPYEQYF.

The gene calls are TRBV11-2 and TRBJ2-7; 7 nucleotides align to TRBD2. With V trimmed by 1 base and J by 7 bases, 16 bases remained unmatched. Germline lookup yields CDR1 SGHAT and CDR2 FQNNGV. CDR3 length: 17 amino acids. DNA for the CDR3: TGTGCCAGCAGCTTAGTGGGAGGGGCAGGGTTCGCCTGGGAGCAGTACTTC. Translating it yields CASSLVGGAGFAWEQYF. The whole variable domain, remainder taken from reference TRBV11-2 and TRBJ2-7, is EAGVAQSPRYKIIEKRQSVAFWCNPISGHATLYWYQQILGQGPKLLIQFQNNGVVDDSQLPKDRFSAERLKGVDSTLKIQPAKLEDSAVYLCASSLVGGAGFAWEQYFGPGTRLTVT.

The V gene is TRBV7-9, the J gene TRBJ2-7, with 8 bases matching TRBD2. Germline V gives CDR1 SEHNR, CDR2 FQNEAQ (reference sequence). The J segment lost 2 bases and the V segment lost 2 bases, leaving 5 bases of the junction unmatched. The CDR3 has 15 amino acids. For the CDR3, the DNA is TGTGCCAGCAGCTTATCCGGACTAGCAGCCTACGAGCAGTACTTC. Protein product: CASSLSGLAAYEQYF.